This TCR beta chain originates from a study of blood T cells in healthy people across ages. Researchers report isolating at least 6 million PBMCs per sample. V gave up 6 bases and J gave up 7 bases; unmatched junction bases: 7. The CDR3 extends over 13 amino acids. CDR1 and CDR2 (germline): ENHRY, SYGVKD. The second PCR ran about 6 to 11 cycles with a sample-barcoded 5' primer and J-beta primers. Every molecule of cDNA carried a tag from a template-switch adaptor with 12 random nucleotides. All samples gave at least 2.5 million CDR3-containing paired-end reads. A single record per CDR3 protein comes from TCRdb applying MiXCR to the 5' RACE reads. The table shows fewer than 2 million distinct CDR3 sequences, with around 42% occurring only once.

V is TRBV10-3 and J is TRBJ1-1; TRBD1 aligns across 8 bases. This receptor was obtained from a human donor in good health. Sample: blood. CDR3 amino acids: CAISLQGDSEAFF. The DNA for the CDR3 is TGTGCCATCAGCCTACAGGGGGACAGTGAAGCTTTCTTT.